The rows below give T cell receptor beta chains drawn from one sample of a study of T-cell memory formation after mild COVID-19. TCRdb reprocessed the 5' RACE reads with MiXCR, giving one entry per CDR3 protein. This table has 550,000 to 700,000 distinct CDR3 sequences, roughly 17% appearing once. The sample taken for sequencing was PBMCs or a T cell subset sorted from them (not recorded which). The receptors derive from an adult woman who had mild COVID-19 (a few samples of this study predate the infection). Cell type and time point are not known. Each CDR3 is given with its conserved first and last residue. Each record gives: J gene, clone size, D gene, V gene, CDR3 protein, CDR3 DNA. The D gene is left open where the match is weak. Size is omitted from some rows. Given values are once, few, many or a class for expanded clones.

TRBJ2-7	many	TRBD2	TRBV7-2	CASSTSGIYYEQYF	TGTGCCAGCAGCACTAGCGGGATTTACTACGAGCAGTACTTC
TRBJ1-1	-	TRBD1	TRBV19	CASQGARNTEAFF	TGTGCCAGTCAGGGGGCCCGGAACACTGAAGCTTTCTTT
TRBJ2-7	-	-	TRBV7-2	CASSLTGYYYEQYF	TGTGCCAGCAGCTTAACGGGGTACTACTACGAGCAGTACTTC
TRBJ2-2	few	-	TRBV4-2	CASSQTSDLIGGELFF	TGTGCCAGCAGCCAAACCTCTGATCTCATCGGCGGGGAGCTGTTTTTT
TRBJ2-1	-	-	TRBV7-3	CASSLTSLNNEQFF	TGTGCCAGCAGCTTAACGTCTCTTAACAATGAGCAGTTCTTC
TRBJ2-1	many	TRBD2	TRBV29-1	CSARRASGGNEQFF	TGCAGCGCTAGGCGGGCTAGCGGTGGCAATGAGCAGTTCTTC
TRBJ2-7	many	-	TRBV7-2	CASSLALQGPSYEQYF	TGTGCCAGCAGCTTAGCCCTACAGGGACCCTCCTACGAGCAGTACTTC
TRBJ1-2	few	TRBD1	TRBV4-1	CASSRERGTGSYGYTF	TGCGCCAGCAGCCGAGAAAGGGGGACAGGCTCCTATGGCTACACCTTC
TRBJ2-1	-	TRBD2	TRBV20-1	CSAKKLAGANEQFF	TGCAGTGCTAAAAAGCTAGCGGGAGCTAATGAGCAGTTCTTC
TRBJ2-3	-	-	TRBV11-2	CASSWEIADTQYF	TGTGCCAGCAGCTGGGAAATCGCAGATACGCAGTATTTT
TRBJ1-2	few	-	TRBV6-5	CASSYSGAYGYTF	TGTGCCAGCAGTTACTCCGGGGCTTATGGCTACACCTTC
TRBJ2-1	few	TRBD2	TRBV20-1	CSARVSGRDRAALYNEQFF	TGCAGTGCTAGAGTTAGCGGGAGGGACCGCGCCGCCCTCTACAATGAGCAGTTCTTC
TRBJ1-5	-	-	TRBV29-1	CSVVGGANQPQHF	TGCAGCGTTGTCGGGGGGGCTAATCAGCCCCAGCATTTT
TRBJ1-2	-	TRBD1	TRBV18	CASSPTGTGDGYTF	TGTGCCAGCTCACCTACCGGGACAGGGGATGGCTACACCTTC
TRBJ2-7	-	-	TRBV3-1	CASSQGAGSYEQYF	TGTGCCAGCAGCCAAGGCGCGGGCTCCTACGAGCAGTACTTC
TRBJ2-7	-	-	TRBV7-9	CASSLGGKGDEQYF	TGTGCCAGCAGCTTAGGGGGAAAAGGGGACGAGCAGTACTTC
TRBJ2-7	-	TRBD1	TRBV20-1	CSARGSGGNEQYF	TGCAGTGCTAGAGGTTCAGGGGGCAACGAGCAGTACTTC
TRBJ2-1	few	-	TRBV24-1	CATSDFLAELYNEQFF	TGTGCCACCAGTGATTTTTTGGCGGAGTTGTACAATGAGCAGTTCTTC
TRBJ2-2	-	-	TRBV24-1	CATNPGRSNTGELFF	TGTGCCACCAACCCGGGACGGTCGAACACCGGGGAGCTGTTTTTT
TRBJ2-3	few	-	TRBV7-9	CASSSGTTQYF	TGTGCCAGCAGCTCAGGGACAACGCAGTATTTT
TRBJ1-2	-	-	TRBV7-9	CASSLAGPSNYGYTF	TGTGCCAGCAGCTTAGCGGGGCCAAGTAACTATGGCTACACCTTC
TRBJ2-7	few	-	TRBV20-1	CSARVPGAGYEQYF	TGCAGTGCTAGAGTGCCCGGGGCAGGCTACGAGCAGTACTTC
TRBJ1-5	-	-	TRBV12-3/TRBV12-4	CASSFGGKDQPQHF	TGTGCCAGCAGTTTCGGGGGGAAGGATCAGCCCCAGCATTTT
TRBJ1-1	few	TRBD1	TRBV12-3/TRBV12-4	CASSGYGTGNGEAFF	TGTGCCAGCAGCGGCTATGGGACAGGGAATGGAGAAGCTTTCTTT
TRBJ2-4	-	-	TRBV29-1	CSVLDRAKNIQYF	TGCAGCGTACTCGACAGGGCCAAAAACATTCAGTACTTC
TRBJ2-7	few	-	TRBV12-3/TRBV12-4	CASSPPGLPPYEQYF	TGTGCCAGCAGTCCTCCGGGACTGCCACCCTACGAGCAGTACTTC
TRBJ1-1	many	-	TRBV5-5	CASSLLVENTEAFF	TGTGCCAGCAGCTTGTTGGTAGAGAACACTGAAGCTTTCTTT
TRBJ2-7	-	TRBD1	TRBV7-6	CASSPPGQGIHEQYF	TGTGCCAGCAGCCCCCCGGGACAGGGGATCCACGAGCAGTACTTC
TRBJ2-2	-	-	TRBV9	CASSSRIAGGELFF	TGTGCCAGCAGCTCAAGGATAGCTGGCGGGGAGCTGTTTTTT
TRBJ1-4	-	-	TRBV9	CASSVGGIAEKLFF	TGTGCCAGCAGCGTAGGGGGAATCGCTGAAAAACTGTTTTTT
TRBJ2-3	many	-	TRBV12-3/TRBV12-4	CASSPGGLGDTQYF	TGTGCCAGCAGCCCAGGGGGGCTGGGAGATACGCAGTATTTT
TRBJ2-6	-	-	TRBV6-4	CASSEHRGAGANVLTF	TGTGCCAGCAGTGAGCACCGGGGAGCTGGGGCCAACGTCCTGACTTTC
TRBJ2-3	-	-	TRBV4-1	CASSQDSLTQYF	TGCGCCAGCAGCCAGGATTCTCTTACGCAGTATTTT
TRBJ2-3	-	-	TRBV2	CASSEVRTTDTQYF	TGTGCCAGCAGTGAAGTTAGGACTACAGATACGCAGTATTTT
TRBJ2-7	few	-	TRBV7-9	CASSSRGAGGPYEQYF	TGTGCCAGCAGCTCAAGAGGCGCCGGAGGGCCCTACGAGCAGTACTTC